This T cell receptor beta chain was sequenced in a study of cytomegalovirus exposure and HLA in healthy donors. The study, taken as a whole, reports: A later analysis linked a missense DCLRE1C variant to TCR beta V- and J-gene trimming. Most subjects' HLA-A and HLA-B alleles were reportedly predicted from TCR beta sequences.

J was trimmed by 4 bases and V by 4 bases; bases with no gene match: 4. Germline loops: CDR1 SGDLS, CDR2 YYNGEE. The CDR3 covers 13 residues. Primers included in the PCR were 60 Vbeta and 13 Jbeta primers. Using immunoSEQ multiplex PCR, the repertoire was profiled, and TCRdb retains in-frame clones only, with some absent. There are some 150,000 clones in the sample; 77% occur only once, and 1.5% to 2% lies in the top ten. Healthy bone marrow donors made up the donor group. With regard to this clone: Its antigen is still unknown.

The sequenced material came from PBMCs. The TCR comes from a female donor in good health and CMV-seronegative. The J gene is TRBJ2-7, the V gene TRBV9; 8 positions agree with TRBD2. The chain's CDR3 is CASSSGGGYEQYF. CDR3 bases: TGTGCCAGCAGCTCGGGAGGGGGGTACGAGCAGTACTTC.